Following are 6 T cell receptor beta chains from one sample sequenced in a study of glioma-infiltrating T cells. TCR alpha and beta CDR3 regions were amplified from RNA using iRepertoire nested multiplex PCR. MiXCR was run by TCRdb on the multiplex PCR reads, yielding one entry per CDR3 protein. Of 100,000 to 150,000 distinct CDR3 sequences detected, less than 30% appear once; the ten largest clones hold approximately 16%. The material sequenced was glioma tissue, nonneoplastic brain tissue, or PBMCs (not recorded which). These receptors were taken from a human donor with low-grade glioma or glioblastoma, undergoing nonglioma brain surgery, or in good health (not recorded which).

This clonotype has at least ten counts. The V call is TRBV4-1, the J call TRBJ2-1, with D tentatively TRBD2 (5 bases). Germline V gene lookup returns CDR1 MGHRA and CDR2 YSYEKL. V lost 1 base, J lost 0 bases, and 16 bases lay in between. The CDR3 length is 18 residues. The CDR3 bases are TGCGCCAGCAGCCAAGCAGGCCTTAGCGAAAGCTCCTACAATGAGCAGTTCTTC. It codes for CASSQAGLSESSYNEQFF.

This clonotype has at least ten counts. The chain couples TRBV20-1 to TRBJ2-1, with D possibly matching TRBD2 (6 bases). CDR1 is DFQATT, CDR2 SNEGSKA, per germline (reference sequence). The length of the CDR3 is 15 residues. Trimming shortened V by 6 bases and J by 8 bases, and 23 bases separated the two germline ends. The CDR3 reads CSAPTPGLPLDEQFF. For the CDR3, the DNA is TGCAGTGCCCCGACTCCGGGACTTCCCTTGGATGAGCAGTTCTTC.

This clonotype was detected ten times or more. This chain joins TRBV10-2 and TRBJ2-7, with 8 positions matching TRBD2. With V trimmed by 5 bases and J by 6 bases, 12 bases remained unmatched. This CDR3 has 15 amino acids. Per germline, CDR1 WSHSY and CDR2 SAAADI. CDR3 sequence: CASSYSFGGRTEQYF. In DNA form, the CDR3 reads TGCGCCAGCAGTTATTCGTTCGGCGGGAGGACCGAGCAGTACTTC.

This clonotype was detected many times. The chain links TRBV4-3 to TRBJ1-1; no firm D call. CDR1 LGHNA and CDR2 YSLEER come from the germline V gene. Trimming took off 0 bases at V and 4 bases at J, with 6 bases between the two ends. The CDR3 has 13 amino acids. CDR3 nucleotide sequence: TGCGCCAGCAGCCAAGAAACTTTCACTGAAGCTTTCTTT. It specifies CASSQETFTEAFF.

The J gene is TRBJ2-7, the V gene TRBV12-3 or TRBV12-4, with TRBD1 matching over 10 bases. The CDR3 runs to 15 residues. J was trimmed by 5 bases and V by 5 bases; bases with no gene match: 9. The CDR3 loop is CASSVETGGKNEQYF. CDR3 DNA: TGTGCCAGCAGTGTAGAGACAGGGGGCAAGAACGAGCAGTACTTC.

There are a few counts of this clonotype. The rearrangement uses TRBV4-1 and TRBJ2-1; D call uncertain. The germline CDR1 and CDR2 sequences are MGHRA and YSYEKL. Trimming shortened V by 2 bases and J by 4 bases, and 15 bases separated the two germline ends. The CDR3 sequence is 16 residues long. CDR3 sequence (DNA): TGCGCCAGCAGCCAACCCGGACGGAACAATTACAATGAGCAGTTCTTC. It translates to CASSQPGRNNYNEQFF.